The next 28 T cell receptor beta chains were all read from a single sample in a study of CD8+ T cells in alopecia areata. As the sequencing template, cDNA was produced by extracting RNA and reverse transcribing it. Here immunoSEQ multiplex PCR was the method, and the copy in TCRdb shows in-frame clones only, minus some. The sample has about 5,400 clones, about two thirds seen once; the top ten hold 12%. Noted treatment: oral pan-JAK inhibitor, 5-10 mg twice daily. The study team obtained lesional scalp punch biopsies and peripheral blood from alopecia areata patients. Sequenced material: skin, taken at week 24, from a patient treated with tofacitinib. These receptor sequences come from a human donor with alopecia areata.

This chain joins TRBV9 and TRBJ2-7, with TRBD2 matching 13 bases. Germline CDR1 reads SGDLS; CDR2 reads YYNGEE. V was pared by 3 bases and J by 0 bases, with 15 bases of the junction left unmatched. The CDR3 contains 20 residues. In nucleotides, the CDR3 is TGTGCCAGCAGCGCCAGTTGGACTAGCGGGGGCCATACAAACTCCTACGAGCAGTACTTC. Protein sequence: CASSASWTSGGHTNSYEQYF.

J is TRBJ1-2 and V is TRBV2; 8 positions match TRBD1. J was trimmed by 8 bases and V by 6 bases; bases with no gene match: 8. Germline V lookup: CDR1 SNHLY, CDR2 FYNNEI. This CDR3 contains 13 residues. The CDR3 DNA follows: TGTGCCAGCAGCCCTTCGACAGGGGTCGGCTACACCTTC. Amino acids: CASSPSTGVGYTF.

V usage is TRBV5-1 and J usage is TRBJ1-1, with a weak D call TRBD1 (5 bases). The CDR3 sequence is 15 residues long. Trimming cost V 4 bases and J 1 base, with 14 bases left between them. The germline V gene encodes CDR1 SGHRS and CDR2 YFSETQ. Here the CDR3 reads CASSPGGGWNTEAFF. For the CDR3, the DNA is TGCGCCAGCAGCCCCGGCGGGGGGTGGAACACTGAAGCTTTCTTT.

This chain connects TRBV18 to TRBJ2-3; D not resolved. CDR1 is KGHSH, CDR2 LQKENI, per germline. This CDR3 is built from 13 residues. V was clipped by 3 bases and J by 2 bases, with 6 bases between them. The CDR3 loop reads CASSPGPTDTQYF. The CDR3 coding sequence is TGTGCCAGCTCACCCGGGCCCACAGATACGCAGTATTTT.

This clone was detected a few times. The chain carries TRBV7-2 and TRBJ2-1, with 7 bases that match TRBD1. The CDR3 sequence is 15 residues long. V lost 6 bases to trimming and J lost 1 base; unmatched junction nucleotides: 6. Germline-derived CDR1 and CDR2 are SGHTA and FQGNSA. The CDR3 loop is CASRRTGPSYNEQFF. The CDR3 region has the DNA TGTGCCAGCAGGCGGACAGGACCATCCTACAATGAGCAGTTCTTC.

CDR3 nucleotides: TGTGCCAGCAGCTTTGGGCAGAACTACGAGCAGTACTTC. As protein: CASSFGQNYEQYF. The chain employs TRBV5-8 and TRBJ2-7, with D uncertain. Germline V lookup: CDR1 SGHTS, CDR2 YDEGEE. This CDR3 contains 13 residues. The V and J ends lost 2 bases and 3 bases respectively, with 9 bases between them.

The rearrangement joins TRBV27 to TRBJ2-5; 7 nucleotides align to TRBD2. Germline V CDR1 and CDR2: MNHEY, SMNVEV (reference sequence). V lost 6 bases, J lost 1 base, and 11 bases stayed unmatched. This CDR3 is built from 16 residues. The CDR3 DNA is TGTGCCAGCAGCGACGGGTGGGGGGGGACCCAAGAGACCCAGTACTTC. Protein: CASSDGWGGTQETQYF.

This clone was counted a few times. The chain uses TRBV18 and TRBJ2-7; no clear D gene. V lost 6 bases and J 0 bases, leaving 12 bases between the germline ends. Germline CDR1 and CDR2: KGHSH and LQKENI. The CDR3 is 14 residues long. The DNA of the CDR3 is TGTGCCAGCTCCCCTAAAGACCGCTCCTACGAGCAGTACTTC. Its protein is CASSPKDRSYEQYF.

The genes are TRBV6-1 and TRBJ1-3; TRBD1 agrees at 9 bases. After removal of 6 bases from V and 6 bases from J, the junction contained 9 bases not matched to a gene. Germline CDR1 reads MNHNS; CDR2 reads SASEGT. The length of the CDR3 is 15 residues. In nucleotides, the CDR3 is TGTGCCAGCAGACCCGATGGACAGGGGACAAACACCATATATTTT. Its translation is CASRPDGQGTNTIYF.

CDR3 coding DNA: TGTGCCAGCAGTGATTTGCAGGGGAGCCAATTAGGTGAGCAGTTCTTC. Translated, it gives CASSDLQGSQLGEQFF. This rearrangement joins TRBV2 to TRBJ2-1, with D perhaps matching TRBD1 (6 bases). CDR1 SNHLY and CDR2 FYNNEI come from the germline V gene. The V end was cut by 3 bases, the J end by 9 bases, with 21 bases between. The CDR3 totals 16 residues.

DNA for the CDR3: TGTGCCAGCAGGGACACGACCTACGAGCAGTACTTC. Its translation is CASRDTTYEQYF. The chain has TRBV2 and TRBJ2-7; D may be TRBD1 (5 bases). V lost 6 bases to trimming and J lost 2 bases, with 8 bases between them. CDR3 length: 12 amino acids. Germline values: CDR1 SNHLY, CDR2 FYNNEI. The variable domain in full, completed from reference TRBV2 and TRBJ2-7, reads EPEVTQTPSHQVTQMGQEVILRCVPISNHLYFYWYRQILGQKVEFLVSFYNNEISEKSEIFDDQFSVERPDGSNFTLKIRSTKLEDSAMYFCASRDTTYEQYFGPGTRLTVT.

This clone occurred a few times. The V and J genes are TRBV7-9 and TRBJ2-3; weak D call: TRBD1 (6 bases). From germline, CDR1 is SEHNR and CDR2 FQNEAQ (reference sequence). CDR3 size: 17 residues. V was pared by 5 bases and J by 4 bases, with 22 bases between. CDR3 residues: CASSPTGAAPHPDTQYF. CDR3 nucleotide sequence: TGTGCCAGCAGCCCGACAGGCGCGGCCCCCCATCCAGATACGCAGTATTTT.

The CDR3 loop is CASSQSQQGGNQPQHF. The CDR3 region has the DNA TGCGCCAGCAGTCAATCGCAGCAGGGCGGCAATCAGCCCCAGCATTTT. This chain connects TRBV23-1 to TRBJ1-5; D may be TRBD1 (5 bases). TRBV23-1 has ORF status, its function being uncertain. This CDR3 comprises 16 residues. V lost 0 bases, J lost 2 bases, and 11 bases lay in between.

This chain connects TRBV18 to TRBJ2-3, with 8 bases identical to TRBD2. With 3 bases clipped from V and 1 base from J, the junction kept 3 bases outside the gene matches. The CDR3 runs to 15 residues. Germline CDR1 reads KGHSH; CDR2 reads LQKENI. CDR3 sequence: CASSPLSGGTDTQYF. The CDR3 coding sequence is TGTGCCAGCTCACCCCTTAGCGGGGGCACAGATACGCAGTATTTT.

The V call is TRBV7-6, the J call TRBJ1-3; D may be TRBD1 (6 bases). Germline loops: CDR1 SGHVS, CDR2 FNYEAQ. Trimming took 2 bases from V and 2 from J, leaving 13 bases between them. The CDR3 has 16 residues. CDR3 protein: CASSLSSGTTGNTIYF. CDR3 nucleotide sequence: TGTGCCAGCAGCTTATCCTCCGGGACAACTGGAAACACCATATATTTT.

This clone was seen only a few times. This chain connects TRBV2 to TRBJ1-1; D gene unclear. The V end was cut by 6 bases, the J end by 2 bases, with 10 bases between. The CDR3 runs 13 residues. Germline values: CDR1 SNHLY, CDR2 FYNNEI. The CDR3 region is CASRGDINTEAFF. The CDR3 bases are TGTGCCAGCAGGGGAGATATTAACACTGAAGCTTTCTTT.

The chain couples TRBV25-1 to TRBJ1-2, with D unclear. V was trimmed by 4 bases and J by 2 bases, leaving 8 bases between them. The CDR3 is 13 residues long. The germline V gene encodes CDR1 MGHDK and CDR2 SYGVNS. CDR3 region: CASSVGRNYGYTF. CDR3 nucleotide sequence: TGTGCCAGCAGTGTCGGTCGGAACTATGGCTACACCTTC.

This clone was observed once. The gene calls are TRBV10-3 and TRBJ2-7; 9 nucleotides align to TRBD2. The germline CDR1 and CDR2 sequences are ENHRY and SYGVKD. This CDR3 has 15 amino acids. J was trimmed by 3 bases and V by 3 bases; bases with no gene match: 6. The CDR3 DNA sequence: TGTGCCATCAGTGACCAGCGGGGGGTTCTCTACGAGCAGTACTTC. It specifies CAISDQRGVLYEQYF.

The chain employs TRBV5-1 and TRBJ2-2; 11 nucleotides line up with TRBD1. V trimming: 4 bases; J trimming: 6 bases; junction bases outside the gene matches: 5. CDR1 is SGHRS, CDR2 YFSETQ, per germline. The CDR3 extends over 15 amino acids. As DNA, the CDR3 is TGCGCCAGCAGCCCGCGGACAGGGGGCTCCGGGGAGCTGTTTTTT. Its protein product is CASSPRTGGSGELFF. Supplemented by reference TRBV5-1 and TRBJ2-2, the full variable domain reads KAGVTQTPRYLIKTRGQQVTLSCSPISGHRSVSWYQQTPGQGLQFLFEYFSETQRNKGNFPGRFSGRQFSNSRSEMNVSTLELGDSALYLCASSPRTGGSGELFFGEGSRLTVL.

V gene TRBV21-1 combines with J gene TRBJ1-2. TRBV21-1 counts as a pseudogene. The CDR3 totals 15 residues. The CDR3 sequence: CASSKDSGRVYGYTF. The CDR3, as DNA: TGTGCCAGCAGCAAAGATAGTGGACGAGTCTATGGCTACACCTTC.

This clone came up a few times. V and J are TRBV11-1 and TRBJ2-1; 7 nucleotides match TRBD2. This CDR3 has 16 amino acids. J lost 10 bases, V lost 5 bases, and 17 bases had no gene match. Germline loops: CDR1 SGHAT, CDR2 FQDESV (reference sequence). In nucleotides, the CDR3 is TGTGCCAGCAGCCGGAGGTGGGAGGGTGGGGATCCCGAGCAGTTCTTC. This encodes CASSRRWEGGDPEQFF.

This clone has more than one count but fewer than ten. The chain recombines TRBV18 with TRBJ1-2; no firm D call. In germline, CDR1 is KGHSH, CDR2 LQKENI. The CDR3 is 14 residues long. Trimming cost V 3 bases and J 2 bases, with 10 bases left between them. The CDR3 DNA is TGTGCCAGCTCACCTTCCACATCCAACTATGGCTACACCTTC. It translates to CASSPSTSNYGYTF.

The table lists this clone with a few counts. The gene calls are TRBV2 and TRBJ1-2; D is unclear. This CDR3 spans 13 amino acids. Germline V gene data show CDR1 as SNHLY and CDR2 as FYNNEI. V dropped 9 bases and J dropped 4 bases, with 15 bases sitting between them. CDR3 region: CASSDAAGYGYTF. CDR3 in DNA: TGTGCCAGTTCGGACGCCGCAGGCTATGGCTACACCTTC.

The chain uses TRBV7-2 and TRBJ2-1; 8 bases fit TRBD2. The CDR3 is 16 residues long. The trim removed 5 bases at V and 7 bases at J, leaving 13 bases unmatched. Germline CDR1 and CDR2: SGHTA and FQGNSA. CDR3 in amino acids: CASSPHGGLGRNEQFF. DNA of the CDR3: TGTGCCAGCAGCCCTCATGGGGGACTAGGACGGAATGAGCAGTTCTTC.

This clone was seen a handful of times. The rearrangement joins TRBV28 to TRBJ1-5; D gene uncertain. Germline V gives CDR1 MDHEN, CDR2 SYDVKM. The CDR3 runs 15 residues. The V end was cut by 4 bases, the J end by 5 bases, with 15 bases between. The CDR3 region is CASSSPGLEDQPQHF. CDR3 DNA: TGTGCCAGCAGTTCCCCGGGCCTCGAGGATCAGCCCCAGCATTTT.

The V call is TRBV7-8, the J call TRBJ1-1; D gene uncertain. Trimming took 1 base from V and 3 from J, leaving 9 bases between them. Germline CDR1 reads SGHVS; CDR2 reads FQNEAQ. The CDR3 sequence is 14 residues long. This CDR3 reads CASSLVRADTEAFF. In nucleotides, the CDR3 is TGTGCCAGCAGCTTAGTGAGAGCAGACACTGAAGCTTTCTTT.

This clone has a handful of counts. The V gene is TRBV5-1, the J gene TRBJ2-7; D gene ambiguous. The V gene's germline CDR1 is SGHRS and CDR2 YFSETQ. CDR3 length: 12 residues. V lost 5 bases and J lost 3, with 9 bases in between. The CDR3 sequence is CASSKGYYEQYF. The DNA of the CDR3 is TGCGCCAGCAGTAAAGGCTACTACGAGCAGTACTTC.

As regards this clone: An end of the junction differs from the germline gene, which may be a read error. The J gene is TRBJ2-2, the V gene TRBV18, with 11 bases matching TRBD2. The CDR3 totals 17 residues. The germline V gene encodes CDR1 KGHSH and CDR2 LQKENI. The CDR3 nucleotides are TGTGCCAGCTCTCCACTAGCGGGGGCCTTTAACACCGGGGAGCTGTTTTTT. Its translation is CASSPLAGAFNTGELFF. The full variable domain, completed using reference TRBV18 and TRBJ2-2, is NAGVMQNPRHLVRRRGQEARLRCSPMKGHSHVYWYRQLPEEGLKFMVYLQKENIIDESGMPKERFSAEFPKEGPSILRIQQVVRGDSAAYFCASSPLAGAFNTGELFFGEGSRLTVL.